Listed below are T cell receptor beta chains from one sample, sequenced in a study of T-cell memory formation after mild COVID-19. MiXCR, applied by TCRdb to the 5' RACE reads, yields one record per CDR3 protein. The table lists 350,000 to 400,000 distinct CDR3 sequences, approximately 15% of them singletons. The sample comprised PBMCs or a T cell subset sorted from them (not recorded which). These receptors were obtained from a man in his late teens or twenties who had mild COVID-19 (a few samples of this study predate the infection). Cell type and time point are not known. CDR3s include the opening cysteine and the closing phenylalanine or tryptophan. The order of the fields is D gene, J gene, clone size, V gene, CDR3 protein, CDR3 DNA. The D gene is left open where the match is weak. Clone size appears in some rows only: once, few, many, or a class for an expanded clone.

d_call: -; j_call: TRBJ2-5; clone_size: few; v_call: TRBV29-1; cdr3_aa: CSVGGPGETQYF; cdr3_nt: TGCAGCGTTGGGGGGCCCGGAGAGACCCAGTACTTC
d_call: -; j_call: TRBJ1-5; clone_size: few; v_call: TRBV27; cdr3_aa: CASSLSGENQPQHF; cdr3_nt: TGTGCCAGCAGTTTATCGGGGGAAAATCAGCCCCAGCATTTT
d_call: -; j_call: TRBJ1-6; clone_size: many; v_call: TRBV27; cdr3_aa: CASSQGGVTPLHF; cdr3_nt: TGTGCCAGCAGTCAGGGTGGGGTTACGCCCCTCCACTTT
d_call: -; j_call: TRBJ2-7; clone_size: -; v_call: TRBV5-1; cdr3_aa: CASSLGDRDYEQYF; cdr3_nt: TGCGCCAGCAGCTTGGGAGACAGAGACTACGAGCAGTACTTC
d_call: TRBD1; j_call: TRBJ2-1; clone_size: few; v_call: TRBV6-5; cdr3_aa: CASRRIGTGLEEQFF; cdr3_nt: TGTGCCAGCAGAAGAATCGGGACAGGGCTAGAGGAGCAGTTCTTC
d_call: -; j_call: TRBJ2-7; clone_size: -; v_call: TRBV23-1; cdr3_aa: CASSPLTGHYEQYF; cdr3_nt: TGCGCCAGCAGTCCGTTGACAGGCCACTACGAGCAGTACTTC
d_call: TRBD2; j_call: TRBJ2-1; clone_size: few; v_call: TRBV7-3; cdr3_aa: CASSLGPGRGGQDEQFF; cdr3_nt: TGTGCCAGCAGCTTAGGTCCCGGGCGGGGGGGCCAGGATGAGCAGTTCTTC
d_call: TRBD1; j_call: TRBJ1-3; clone_size: once; v_call: TRBV5-1; cdr3_aa: CASSPGGHSGNTIYF; cdr3_nt: TGCGCCAGCAGCCCAGGGGGCCACTCTGGAAACACCATATATTTT
d_call: -; j_call: TRBJ2-1; clone_size: -; v_call: TRBV6-5; cdr3_aa: CASSYSSGGGDYREQFF; cdr3_nt: TGTGCCAGCAGTTACTCATCAGGAGGGGGGGACTACAGAGAGCAGTTCTTC
d_call: -; j_call: TRBJ2-7; clone_size: few; v_call: TRBV27; cdr3_aa: CASSWAGTGEQYF; cdr3_nt: TGTGCCAGCAGTTGGGCAGGAACGGGTGAGCAGTACTTC
d_call: TRBD1; j_call: TRBJ1-2; clone_size: few; v_call: TRBV6-1; cdr3_aa: CASTDQRGLGYGYTF; cdr3_nt: TGTGCCAGCACCGACCAGAGGGGGCTTGGCTATGGCTACACCTTC
d_call: TRBD1; j_call: TRBJ2-1; clone_size: many; v_call: TRBV4-3; cdr3_aa: CASSQFTGDEQFF; cdr3_nt: TGCGCCAGCAGCCAGTTCACAGGGGATGAGCAGTTCTTC
d_call: TRBD1; j_call: TRBJ2-2; clone_size: -; v_call: TRBV5-1; cdr3_aa: CASSSGHRGLYTGELFF; cdr3_nt: TGCGCCAGCAGCTCTGGCCACAGGGGGCTGTACACCGGGGAGCTGTTTTTT
d_call: -; j_call: TRBJ2-7; clone_size: -; v_call: TRBV29-1; cdr3_aa: CSVGRSYEQYF; cdr3_nt: TGCAGCGTTGGCAGATCCTACGAGCAGTACTTC
d_call: TRBD2; j_call: TRBJ2-7; clone_size: -; v_call: TRBV7-2; cdr3_aa: CASSLVWTSGLTYEQYF; cdr3_nt: TGTGCCAGCAGCTTAGTTTGGACTAGCGGTTTGACCTACGAGCAGTACTTC
d_call: -; j_call: TRBJ1-1; clone_size: few; v_call: TRBV7-2; cdr3_aa: CASSSPYTEAFF; cdr3_nt: TGTGCCAGCAGCTCCCCTTACACTGAAGCTTTCTTT
d_call: -; j_call: TRBJ1-3; clone_size: few; v_call: TRBV14; cdr3_aa: CASSQAGAGNTIYF; cdr3_nt: TGTGCCAGCAGCCAAGCGGGGGCTGGAAACACCATATATTTT
d_call: -; j_call: TRBJ1-6; clone_size: few; v_call: TRBV7-2; cdr3_aa: CASSWAGGLRYSPLHF; cdr3_nt: TGTGCCAGCAGCTGGGCCGGGGGGCTAAGGTATTCACCCCTCCACTTT
d_call: -; j_call: TRBJ1-2; clone_size: many; v_call: TRBV18; cdr3_aa: CASSEGPRYGYTF; cdr3_nt: TGTGCCAGCTCAGAGGGACCGCGCTATGGCTACACCTTC
d_call: TRBD1; j_call: TRBJ1-1; clone_size: -; v_call: TRBV18; cdr3_aa: CASSPQTGPDGEAFF; cdr3_nt: TGTGCCAGCTCACCGCAGACAGGGCCGGATGGTGAAGCTTTCTTT
d_call: -; j_call: TRBJ2-7; clone_size: -; v_call: TRBV7-2; cdr3_aa: CASSPGGPWAEQYF; cdr3_nt: TGTGCCAGCAGCCCAGGCGGGCCCTGGGCCGAGCAGTACTTC
d_call: -; j_call: TRBJ1-3; clone_size: many; v_call: TRBV28; cdr3_aa: CASSPLGNTIYF; cdr3_nt: TGTGCCAGCAGCCCTCTTGGAAACACCATATATTTT
d_call: -; j_call: TRBJ2-2; clone_size: -; v_call: TRBV25-1; cdr3_aa: CASGDPGKDTGELFF; cdr3_nt: TGTGCCAGCGGAGACCCGGGGAAGGACACCGGGGAGCTGTTTTTT
d_call: -; j_call: TRBJ2-2; clone_size: few; v_call: TRBV13; cdr3_aa: CASSLEGELFF; cdr3_nt: TGTGCCAGCAGCTTAGAGGGGGAGCTGTTTTTT
d_call: -; j_call: TRBJ2-2; clone_size: -; v_call: TRBV5-5; cdr3_aa: CASSASVAGELFF; cdr3_nt: TGTGCCAGCAGCGCGTCCGTGGCCGGGGAGCTGTTTTTT
d_call: -; j_call: TRBJ2-1; clone_size: -; v_call: TRBV12-3/TRBV12-4; cdr3_aa: CASSSYLRRGRNNEQFF; cdr3_nt: TGTGCCAGCAGCTCCTACCTCCGTCGGGGTAGAAACAATGAGCAGTTCTTC
d_call: -; j_call: TRBJ2-2; clone_size: -; v_call: TRBV4-3; cdr3_aa: CASSQGYAGELFF; cdr3_nt: TGCGCCAGCAGCCAGGGGTATGCCGGGGAGCTGTTTTTT
d_call: -; j_call: TRBJ2-1; clone_size: few; v_call: TRBV20-1; cdr3_aa: CSARDDPTEQFF; cdr3_nt: TGCAGTGCTAGAGATGATCCGACTGAGCAGTTCTTC
d_call: TRBD2; j_call: TRBJ2-3; clone_size: -; v_call: TRBV6-5; cdr3_aa: CASSRTLAGRTDTQYF; cdr3_nt: TGTGCCAGCAGTCGGACACTAGCGGGGCGCACAGATACGCAGTATTTT
d_call: TRBD1; j_call: TRBJ1-1; clone_size: -; v_call: TRBV5-1; cdr3_aa: CASSDRGRAEAFF; cdr3_nt: TGCGCCAGCAGCGACAGGGGGCGGGCTGAAGCTTTCTTT
d_call: -; j_call: TRBJ2-5; clone_size: few; v_call: TRBV4-2; cdr3_aa: CASASQETQYF; cdr3_nt: TGTGCCAGCGCCTCCCAAGAGACCCAGTACTTC
d_call: TRBD1; j_call: TRBJ1-2; clone_size: few; v_call: TRBV7-9; cdr3_aa: CASSLAPGQGIIYTF; cdr3_nt: TGTGCCAGCAGCTTAGCGCCTGGACAGGGCATTATCTACACCTTC
d_call: -; j_call: TRBJ1-2; clone_size: few; v_call: TRBV7-9; cdr3_aa: CASSLLVVTEDYTF; cdr3_nt: TGTGCCAGCAGCTTGTTAGTCGTCACTGAGGACTACACCTTC